The present T cell receptor beta chain was sequenced within a study of T cells expressing NK-cell markers. At the level of the study: The authors sequenced eight donors, of whom seven were HCMV-seropositive and one was seronegative.

No DNA is given; TCRdb re-called the 5' RACE reads and lists each CDR3 protein once. The sample table includes a few hundred thousand distinct CDR3 sequences. Germline V gives CDR1 SGHAT, CDR2 FQNNGV. The CDR3 extends over 17 amino acids. Study-wide points: The study found dominant NKG2C+ clonotypes at about 1.0-7.0% of CD8+ T cells in about six donors.

Comment on this clonotype: Its matching antigen is unknown.

The gene calls are TRBV11-2 and TRBJ2-3; the D call of TRBD2 rests on TCRdb alone, since no DNA is present to check it. The sequencing sample was made of blood T cells: a sorted CD56 or NKG2C T cell subset, CD4+ or CD8+ T cells, or bulk PBMC T cells (not recorded which). This TCR was recovered from a man between 18 and 69 years old in good health. The CDR3 sequence is CASSLDRAGGRTDTQYF.